A single sample gave rise to the 31 T cell receptor beta chains below, sequenced in a study of blood T cell repertoires in COVID-19. Profiled with immunoSEQ multiplex PCR; TCRdb holds only in-frame clones, not every one. Of 250,000 or so clones listed, about 85% were seen once; the top ten hold under 8%. Sequenced input: PBMCs or T cells enriched from blood (not recorded which). The source is a woman between 45 and 65 years old who had been exposed to COVID-19.

This clone was observed a handful of times. This chain uses TRBV27 with TRBJ2-5, with a tentative D call TRBD1 (6 bases). Trimming took off 3 bases at V and 5 bases at J, with 10 bases between the two ends. The CDR3 is 13 residues long. Germline V gives CDR1 MNHEY, CDR2 SMNVEV (reference sequence). CDR3: CASSFTGLETQYF. The DNA of the CDR3 is TGTGCCAGCAGTTTTACAGGGTTGGAGACCCAGTACTTC.

The rearrangement joins TRBV18 to TRBJ1-1; the match to TRBD1 covers 8 bases. The CDR3 extends over 15 amino acids. V was clipped by 3 bases and J by 8 bases; unmatched bases: 11. Germline V lookup: CDR1 KGHSH, CDR2 LQKENI. The CDR3 DNA follows: TGTGCCAGCTCACCGCGACAGGGGAGGATTGTCGAAGCTTTCTTT. Its protein product is CASSPRQGRIVEAFF. The full variable domain, with the rest looked up from reference TRBV18 and TRBJ1-1, is NAGVMQNPRHLVRRRGQEARLRCSPMKGHSHVYWYRQLPEEGLKFMVYLQKENIIDESGMPKERFSAEFPKEGPSILRIQQVVRGDSAAYFCASSPRQGRIVEAFFGQGTRLTVV.

The chain is built from TRBV3-1 (or the pseudogene TRBV3-2) and TRBJ1-1; D is ambiguous. Trimming removed 8 bases at V and 6 bases at J, with 10 bases between. This CDR3 is 11 amino acids long. Per germline, CDR1 LGHDT and CDR2 YNNKEL (reference sequence). This chain's CDR3 is CASGLGSEAFF. The CDR3 DNA is TGTGCCAGCGGCTTGGGCTCTGAAGCTTTCTTT.

About this clone: Other DNA sequences of this sample code for an identical CDR3. The chain employs TRBV6-5 and TRBJ1-2; D unclear. The CDR3 extends over 13 amino acids. CDR1 and CDR2 from the germline V gene are MNHEY and SVGAGI. V was pared by 6 bases and J by 0 bases, with 8 bases between. The CDR3 protein is CASRADTNYGYTF. In nucleotides, the CDR3 is TGTGCCAGCAGGGCAGACACTAACTATGGCTACACCTTC.

The chain links TRBV5-1 to TRBJ1-1; TRBD1 is a possible D gene (5 bases). This CDR3 has 14 residues. V shed 8 bases and J shed 3 bases, with 17 bases lying between them. Germline V CDR1 and CDR2: SGHRS, YFSETQ. DNA for the CDR3: TGCGCCAGTAGCCTAGGGGCTCGGGACACTGAAGCTTTCTTT. Protein product: CASSLGARDTEAFF.

The chain couples TRBV27 to TRBJ1-6, with D unresolved. Trimming removed 3 bases at V and 5 bases at J, with 20 bases between. The germline CDR1 and CDR2 sequences are MNHEY and SMNVEV (reference sequence). This CDR3 spans 18 amino acids. The CDR3 loop is CASSFGGIPGANNSPLHF. In DNA, the CDR3 is TGTGCCAGCAGTTTTGGTGGTATCCCGGGAGCTAATAATTCACCCCTCCACTTT.

The CDR3 DNA reads TGTGCCTGGGGAGGGATAGGGGAGCAGTTCTTC. It encodes CAWGGIGEQFF. The chain joins TRBV30 to TRBJ2-1; D is possibly TRBD2 (6 bases). The CDR3 spans 11 residues. V lost 5 bases to trimming and J lost 10 bases, with 12 bases between them. Germline values: CDR1 GTSNPN, CDR2 SVGIG (reference sequence). Together with reference TRBV30 and TRBJ2-1, the CDR3 gives the full variable domain: SQTIHQWPATLVQPVGSPLSLECTVEGTSNPNLYWYRQAAGRGLQLLFYSVGIGQISSEVPQNLSASRPQDRQFILSSKKLLLSDSGFYLCAWGGIGEQFFGPGTRLTVL.

This sequence joins TRBV10-1 and TRBJ2-3, with 9 bases fitting TRBD1. Trimming took 3 bases from V and 3 from J; bases not matched to a gene: 7. The CDR3 spans 16 residues. CDR1 WNHNN and CDR2 SYGVQD come from the germline V gene (reference sequence). The CDR3 nucleotides are TGCGCCAGCAGTGACCGACAGGGGGTTATGACAGATACGCAGTATTTT. This encodes CASSDRQGVMTDTQYF.

J is TRBJ2-7 and V is TRBV29-1, with 7 bases aligning to TRBD2. V trimming: 6 bases; J trimming: 6 bases; junction bases outside the gene matches: 5. The CDR3 totals 11 residues. CDR1 SQVTM and CDR2 ANQGSEA come from the germline V gene. The CDR3 reads CSVLVAGEQYF. The DNA for the CDR3 is TGCAGCGTACTAGTAGCGGGCGAGCAGTACTTC.

This rearrangement joins TRBV6-5 to TRBJ2-1, with 8 bases aligning to TRBD2. Germline lookup yields CDR1 MNHEY and CDR2 SVGAGI. The V gene end was trimmed by 6 bases and the J gene end by 2 bases; junction bases not matched to a gene: 6. CDR3 size: 15 residues. Here the CDR3 DNA reads TGTGCCAGCAGGCGCGGGGGGCCCGCCTACAATGAGCAGTTCTTC. Its protein product is CASRRGGPAYNEQFF.

The chain carries TRBV13 and TRBJ1-2, with 7 bases identical to TRBD1. This CDR3 has 13 amino acids. Germline assignment: CDR1 PRHDT and CDR2 FYEKMQ (reference sequence). V was pared by 4 bases and J by 2 bases, with 1 base of the junction left unmatched. The DNA for the CDR3 is TGTGCCAGCAGCTCGACAGGGAACTATGGCTACACCTTC. It specifies CASSSTGNYGYTF.

The J gene is TRBJ2-3, the V gene TRBV2, with 10 positions matching TRBD1. CDR1 is SNHLY, CDR2 FYNNEI, per germline. CDR3 length equals 12 residues. The ends lost 4 bases at V and 9 bases at J; junction bases unmatched: 1. CDR3 amino acids: CASSGDRGTQYF. In DNA form, the CDR3 reads TGTGCCAGCAGTGGGGACAGGGGAACGCAGTATTTT. Full variable domain (missing parts from reference TRBV2 and TRBJ2-3): EPEVTQTPSHQVTQMGQEVILRCVPISNHLYFYWYRQILGQKVEFLVSFYNNEISEKSEIFDDQFSVERPDGSNFTLKIRSTKLEDSAMYFCASSGDRGTQYFGPGTRLTVL.

The chain has TRBV6-5 and TRBJ1-1, with a possible D match to TRBD1 (6 bases). From germline, CDR1 is MNHEY and CDR2 SVGAGI. This CDR3 region has 15 residues. Trimming shortened V by 2 bases and J by 2 bases, and 12 bases separated the two germline ends. For the CDR3, the DNA is TGTGCCAGCAGTTACGGGGCCGGGACAAACACTGAAGCTTTCTTT. Its protein product is CASSYGAGTNTEAFF.

The chain links TRBV30 to TRBJ1-3, with D tentatively TRBD1 (5 bases). CDR1 is GTSNPN and CDR2 is SVGIG in the germline V gene (reference sequence). With 3 bases removed from V and 4 bases from J, the gap between germline ends came to 22 bases. CDR3 length equals 17 residues. CDR3 residues: CAWSRTRQTKRGNTIYF. Written as DNA, the CDR3 is TGTGCCTGGAGCCGCACCCGACAGACGAAGAGGGGAAACACCATATATTTT.

This clone was detected a few times. The chain carries TRBV11-2 and TRBJ1-2; 8 bases line up with TRBD1. This CDR3 comprises 14 residues. Germline CDR1 and CDR2: SGHAT and FQNNGV. The junction had 3 bases not matched to a gene; V was cut back by 2 bases and J by 4 bases. In DNA, the CDR3 is TGTGCCAGCAGCTTAACGACAGGGGCCTATGGCTACACCTTC. Its translation: CASSLTTGAYGYTF.

This clone was found a few times. The chain employs TRBV11-2 and TRBJ1-4; D not resolved. CDR3 length: 14 residues. Looked up from germline, CDR1 is SGHAT and CDR2 is FQNNGV. The germline V and J ends were trimmed by 1 base and 5 bases, with 8 bases remaining between them. The CDR3 loop is CASSLVTGNEKLFF. The CDR3 nucleotides read TGTGCCAGCAGCTTAGTCACGGGAAATGAAAAACTGTTTTTT.

This chain connects TRBV30 to TRBJ1-2; D gene ambiguous. Deletions cut 3 bases from V and 4 bases from J, with 15 bases between. Germline V gene sequence: CDR1 GTSNPN, CDR2 SVGIG (reference sequence). The CDR3 runs to 14 residues. The CDR3 DNA reads as TGTGCCTGGAGACCTCACAGATTCCTCTATGGCTACACCTTC. Translated: CAWRPHRFLYGYTF.

This clone occurred a few times. The DNA of the CDR3 is TGTGCCAGCAGCCGGGCCCCGGACAGGACAAACACCATATATTTT. Translation: CASSRAPDRTNTIYF. V is TRBV3-1 (or the pseudogene TRBV3-2) and J is TRBJ1-3; 7 bases match TRBD1. The CDR3 extends over 15 amino acids. Germline values: CDR1 LGHDT, CDR2 YNNKEL (reference sequence). V lost 4 bases and J lost 6; bases outside the gene matches: 9.

The chain has TRBV30 and TRBJ1-5; TRBD1 matches 7 bases. Germline CDR1 GTSNPN, CDR2 SVGIG (reference sequence). The CDR3 extends over 16 amino acids. Trimming cost V 1 base and J 4 bases; bases outside gene matches: 10. CDR3 region: CAWSARGGGENQPQHF. CDR3 sequence (DNA): TGTGCCTGGAGTGCCCGAGGAGGGGGCGAGAATCAGCCCCAGCATTTT.

The J gene is TRBJ1-1, the V gene TRBV5-5; a weak D match, TRBD1 (5 bases). Germline lookup yields CDR1 SGHKS and CDR2 YYEKEE (reference sequence). Deletions cut 1 base from V and 4 bases from J, with 14 bases between. The length of the CDR3 is 15 residues. CDR3 amino acids: CASSLSGTVGTEAFF. The CDR3 DNA sequence: TGTGCCAGCAGCTTGTCTGGGACTGTGGGCACTGAAGCTTTCTTT.

This rearrangement joins TRBV28 to TRBJ1-1; a possible D gene is TRBD1 (6 bases). The germline V and J ends were trimmed by 4 bases and 1 base, with 19 bases remaining between them. The CDR3 runs to 17 residues. Germline V CDR1 and CDR2: MDHEN, SYDVKM. CDR3 in amino acids: CASSSFSGDDWNTEAFF. CDR3 coding DNA: TGTGCCAGCAGTTCCTTCTCAGGGGATGACTGGAACACTGAAGCTTTCTTT.

This clone was counted a single time. The chain combines TRBV6-2 or TRBV6-3 with TRBJ2-3; tentative D call: TRBD1 (5 bases). Trimming cost V 6 bases and J 1 base, with 8 bases left between them. The CDR3 contains 13 residues. The germline gives CDR1 MNHEY, CDR2 SVGEGT. CDR3 region: CASSLQGTDTQYF. In nucleotides, the CDR3 is TGTGCCAGCAGCCTACAGGGCACAGATACGCAGTATTTT.

The chain employs TRBV2 and TRBJ1-6; 11 bases map to TRBD1. Germline assignment: CDR1 SNHLY and CDR2 FYNNEI. Trimming took 5 bases from V and 9 from J; bases not matched to a gene: 6. CDR3 length equals 15 residues. As DNA, the CDR3 is TGTGCCAGCAGTCCCGGACAGGGGGCGGGTTCACCCCTCCACTTT. It is translated as CASSPGQGAGSPLHF.

In this sample, this clone turned up once. The sample carries other DNA sequences with the same CDR3. J is TRBJ1-1 and V is TRBV11-2; 7 nucleotides agree with TRBD1. The CDR3 consists of 13 residues. V shed 1 base and J 4 bases; nucleotides not matched to a gene: 0. Germline V CDR1 and CDR2: SGHAT, FQNNGV. CDR3 coding DNA: TGTGCCAGCAGCTTAGCAGGGGGCACTGAAGCTTTCTTT. Residues: CASSLAGGTEAFF.

The V call is TRBV12-3 or TRBV12-4, the J call TRBJ1-2; D gene ambiguous. The CDR3 sequence is 13 residues long. Trimming cost V 3 bases and J 6 bases, with 11 bases left between them. CDR3 sequence (DNA): TGTGCCAGCAGTTTGACCGACAACCATGGCTACACCTTC. This codes for CASSLTDNHGYTF.

In this sample, this clone turned up a few times. The CDR3 loop is CASSQRSPGPNEKLFF. The CDR3 coding sequence is TGTGCCAGCAGCCAACGTTCCCCAGGGCCTAATGAAAAACTGTTTTTT. The rearrangement links TRBV3-1 (or the pseudogene TRBV3-2) to TRBJ1-4, with a tentative D call TRBD1 (5 bases). The CDR3 has 16 residues. Trimming left V 2 bases short and J 3 bases short, with 13 bases between. CDR1 is LGHDT, CDR2 YNNKEL, per germline (reference sequence).

This clone has more than one count but fewer than ten. This rearrangement joins TRBV7-2 to TRBJ1-5; 7 nucleotides align to TRBD1. Germline V gene lookup returns CDR1 SGHTA and CDR2 FQGNSA. The V and J ends lost 2 bases and 5 bases, in that order; junction bases with no gene match: 3. The CDR3 sequence is 14 residues long. The CDR3 loop is CASSLSGTDQPQHF. The CDR3 nucleotides are TGTGCCAGCAGCTTATCCGGGACAGATCAGCCCCAGCATTTT. Full variable domain (missing parts from reference TRBV7-2 and TRBJ1-5): GAGVSQSPSNKVTEKGKDVELRCDPISGHTALYWYRQSLGQGLEFLIYFQGNSAPDKSGLPSDRFSAERTGGSVSTLTIQRTQQEDSAVYLCASSLSGTDQPQHFGDGTRLSIL.

This clone has just a few counts. The chain links TRBV12-3 or TRBV12-4 to TRBJ1-1; D not resolved. The ends were cut back, 8 bases at V and 4 bases at J, with 14 bases in the middle. CDR3 length: 13 amino acids. Written as DNA, the CDR3 is TGTGCCAGCGAAACGAGGAGGAGCACTGAAGCTTTCTTT. Translation gives CASETRRSTEAFF.

This rearrangement joins TRBV27 to TRBJ2-1; D is possibly TRBD2 (7 bases). Germline V gene sequence: CDR1 MNHEY, CDR2 SMNVEV (reference sequence). The CDR3 loop spans 14 amino acids. The ends were cut back, 6 bases at V and 3 bases at J, with 12 bases in the middle. The CDR3 coding sequence is TGTGCCAGCAGGAGGGGGGACTACTACAATGAGCAGTTCTTC. It is translated as CASRRGDYYNEQFF.

This clone was observed at least ten times. At the DNA level, this CDR3 is encoded by other sequences in the same sample as well. The chain couples TRBV7-3 to TRBJ1-3; D call uncertain. V was clipped by 5 bases and J by 3 bases, with 8 bases between them. The CDR3 consists of 13 residues. Per germline, CDR1 SGHTA and CDR2 FQGTGA. CDR3 region: CASSPAGGNTIYF. CDR3 bases: TGTGCCAGCAGCCCGGCAGGTGGAAACACCATATATTTT.

The genes are TRBV19 and TRBJ1-4, with 11 nucleotides matching TRBD1. Looked up from germline, CDR1 is LNHDA and CDR2 is SQIVND (reference sequence). V lost 7 bases to trimming and J lost 6 bases; unmatched junction nucleotides: 7. This CDR3 contains 15 residues. The CDR3 DNA reads as TGTGCCAGTACCTCCGCGGGACAGGGGGATGAAAAACTGTTTTTT. Translated, it gives CASTSAGQGDEKLFF.